The 16 T cell receptor beta chains below all came from one sample that was sequenced in a study of T-cell memory formation after mild COVID-19. TCRdb recomputed calls from the 5' RACE reads with MiXCR, one row per CDR3 protein. The sample shows 75,000 to 95,000 distinct CDR3 sequences, roughly 16% of them seen only once. Sequences were obtained from PBMCs or a T cell subset sorted from them (not recorded which). The receptors come from a man aged 18 to 30 who had mild COVID-19 (a few samples of this study predate the infection). Cell type and time point are not known.

The genes are TRBV6-5 and TRBJ1-2; maybe TRBD1 (6 bases). The CDR3 sequence is 14 residues long. Trimming stripped 7 bases from V and 6 bases from J, with 18 bases between. Germline V gives CDR1 MNHEY, CDR2 SVGAGI. The CDR3 region has the DNA TGTGCCAGCATCCACCGGGTGGGGGGCGATGGCTACACCTTC. Encoded protein: CASIHRVGGDGYTF.

Concerning this clonotype itself: One end of the junction fails to match germline, which may point to a read error. The V call is TRBV5-1, the J call TRBJ2-1; D is possibly TRBD1 or TRBD2 (5 bases each). The CDR3 loop spans 17 amino acids. CDR1 SGHRS and CDR2 YFSETQ come from the germline V gene. The DNA of the CDR3 is TGCGCCAGCAGCGGCCGGGACGCAGCGCCATCCTCCAATGAGCAGTTCTTC. Translated: CASSGRDAAPSSNEQFF.

This clonotype was recorded at least ten times. This chain uses TRBV7-9 with TRBJ1-1; D is uncertain. Per germline, CDR1 SEHNR and CDR2 FQNEAQ (reference sequence). V was clipped by 7 bases and J by 6 bases, with 18 bases between them. The CDR3 length is 14 residues. The DNA of the CDR3 is TGTGCCAGCACCCCCCCCGGGGTTGGCCCTGAAGCTTTCTTT. This gives the protein CASTPPGVGPEAFF. Filled out from reference TRBV7-9 and TRBJ1-1, the complete variable domain reads DTGVSQNPRHKITKRGQNVTFRCDPISEHNRLYWYRQTLGQGPEFLTYFQNEAQLEKSRLLSDRFSAERPKGSFSTLEIQRTEQGDSAMYLCASTPPGVGPEAFFGQGTRLTVV.

This clonotype showed up just a few times. The chain couples TRBV4-3 to TRBJ2-1; D may match TRBD1 or TRBD2 (5 bases each). The V gene's germline CDR1 is LGHNA and CDR2 YSLEER. This CDR3 is 16 amino acids long. V was pared by 0 bases and J by 0 bases, with 9 bases between. CDR3 nucleotide sequence: TGCGCCAGCAGCCAAGAGGGGGAAAGCTCCTACAATGAGCAGTTCTTC. Translating gives CASSQEGESSYNEQFF.

This chain uses TRBV29-1 with TRBJ1-2; D gene unclear. Germline V gene data show CDR1 as SQVTM and CDR2 as ANQGSEA. The CDR3 spans 13 residues. The germline V and J ends were trimmed by 6 bases and 2 bases, with 13 bases remaining between them. The CDR3 DNA reads TGCAGCGTCCAACCGGTGGGGAACTATGGCTACACCTTC. Protein product: CSVQPVGNYGYTF. Combining the CDR3 with reference TRBV29-1 and TRBJ1-2 gives the whole variable domain SAVISQKPSRDICQRGTSLTIQCQVDSQVTMMFWYRQQPGQSLTLIATANQGSEATYESGFVIDKFPISRPNLTFSTLTVSNMSPEDSSIYLCSVQPVGNYGYTFGSGTRLTVV.

The chain uses TRBV27 and TRBJ2-2; D gene ambiguous. The germline V gene encodes CDR1 MNHEY and CDR2 SMNVEV (reference sequence). Trimming removed 5 bases from V and 4 bases from J, with 8 bases in between. The CDR3 loop spans 13 amino acids. CDR3 sequence (DNA): TGTGCCAGCAGTCCACTGACCACCGGGGAGCTGTTTTTT. Its translation: CASSPLTTGELFF.

V usage is TRBV15 and J usage is TRBJ1-5; D gene ambiguous. CDR1 and CDR2 (germline): LNHNV, YYDKDF (reference sequence). V gave up 1 base and J gave up 4 bases, with 2 bases separating them. The CDR3 contains 12 residues. CDR3 amino acids: CATSRVNQPQHF. CDR3 in DNA: TGTGCCACCAGCAGAGTTAATCAGCCCCAGCATTTT.

A few counts support this clonotype. The chain is built from TRBV9 and TRBJ2-7; D possibly corresponds to TRBD2 (6 bases). The CDR3 extends over 13 amino acids. The germline CDR1 and CDR2 sequences are SGDLS and YYNGEE. Trimming pared 4 bases from V and 2 bases from J, leaving 10 bases between. Written as DNA, the CDR3 is TGTGCCAGCAGCCGGGACTCGGCCTACGAGCAGTACTTC. Encoded protein: CASSRDSAYEQYF.

This chain joins TRBV7-2 and TRBJ2-4; D gene uncertain. Germline values: CDR1 SGHTA, CDR2 FQGNSA. This CDR3 is 13 amino acids long. V was pared by 1 base and J by 2 bases, with 3 bases between. Here the CDR3 reads CASSLDPKNIQYF. The DNA for the CDR3 is TGTGCCAGCAGCTTAGACCCCAAAAACATTCAGTACTTC. Using reference TRBV7-2 and TRBJ2-4 for the parts outside the CDR3, the full variable domain is GAGVSQSPSNKVTEKGKDVELRCDPISGHTALYWYRQSLGQGLEFLIYFQGNSAPDKSGLPSDRFSAERTGGSVSTLTIQRTQQEDSAVYLCASSLDPKNIQYFGAGTRLSVL.

The chain couples TRBV12-3 or TRBV12-4 to TRBJ2-3; possibly TRBD2 for D (6 bases). Trimming removed 8 bases from V and 5 bases from J, with 11 bases in between. The CDR3 totals 12 residues. For the CDR3, the DNA is TGTGCCAGCGGGAGGATAAAAGATACGCAGTATTTT. This sequence encodes CASGRIKDTQYF.

This clonotype was counted a few times. CDR3 nucleotides: TGTGCCAGCAGCTTACAAGAGAATGGAGAGACCCAGTACTTC. Protein sequence: CASSLQENGETQYF. The J gene is TRBJ2-5, the V gene TRBV13; D is undetermined. Trimming pared 2 bases from V and 4 bases from J, leaving 11 bases between. This CDR3 comprises 14 residues. From germline, CDR1 is PRHDT and CDR2 FYEKMQ (reference sequence).

In its sample, this clonotype was seen a few times. The rearrangement joins TRBV7-8 to TRBJ2-5, with 9 bases identical to TRBD1. Trimming cost V 4 bases and J 2 bases; bases outside gene matches: 8. Germline CDR1 reads SGHVS; CDR2 reads FQNEAQ. CDR3 length: 16 residues. The CDR3 DNA sequence: TGTGCCAGCAGCTCCTACCCGGGACAGGGTCAAGAGACCCAGTACTTC. Translation gives CASSSYPGQGQETQYF.

This clonotype appeared many times. This chain links TRBV6-6 with TRBJ2-2, with unresolved D. CDR1 and CDR2 from the germline V gene are MNHNY and SVGAGI (reference sequence). CDR3 length: 13 amino acids. Trimming shortened V by 7 bases and J by 5 bases, and 11 bases separated the two germline ends. The CDR3: CASIGKETGELFF. The CDR3 DNA sequence: TGTGCCAGCATAGGGAAGGAAACCGGGGAGCTGTTTTTT.

This clonotype was seen a few times. The rearrangement joins TRBV27 to TRBJ1-1; 7 bases map to TRBD1. V lost 6 bases and J lost 3; bases outside the gene matches: 10. CDR1 MNHEY and CDR2 SMNVEV come from the germline V gene (reference sequence). The CDR3 is 15 residues long. CDR3 protein: CASSISTGEHTEAFF. In DNA, the CDR3 is TGTGCCAGCAGCATCTCCACAGGGGAACACACTGAAGCTTTCTTT.

This clonotype came up a few times. This chain links TRBV20-1 with TRBJ2-3, with TRBD2 matching over 8 bases. Trimming took 6 bases from V and 5 from J; bases not matched to a gene: 10. This CDR3 has 14 residues. Germline CDR1 reads DFQATT; CDR2 reads SNEGSKA (reference sequence). The CDR3 coding sequence is TGCAGTGCCACAGACGGGGGGGCTGAAGATACGCAGTATTTT. Translated: CSATDGGAEDTQYF.

This clonotype was seen only a few times. The gene calls are TRBV4-1 and TRBJ2-2, with D perhaps TRBD1 (6 bases). CDR1 MGHRA and CDR2 YSYEKL come from the germline V gene. The V end was cut by 5 bases, the J end by 2 bases, with 15 bases between. This CDR3 region has 16 residues. CDR3 in amino acids: CASSAAGTLNTGELFF. CDR3 nucleotide sequence: TGCGCCAGCAGCGCTGCCGGGACACTCAACACCGGGGAGCTGTTTTTT.